Given below is one T cell receptor (beta chain) in context. This entry comes from a study of sequential checkpoint blockade in melanoma. Study-wide background: Patients were randomized 1:1 to nivolumab-then-ipilimumab or ipilimumab-then-nivolumab first-line.

Specified treatment: randomized to nivolumab then ipilimumab (arm A) or the reverse (arm B). No patient had prior DNA-damaging chemotherapy. Per germline, CDR1 LGHNA and CDR2 YSLEER. The length of the CDR3 is 14 residues. Sequenced by immunoSEQ multiplex PCR; TCRdb stores in-frame clones only, minus some. This table has more than 8,000 clones, 71% appearing once. The chain couples TRBV4-3 to TRBJ2-5, with a possible D match to TRBD1 (6 bases). The J call may be incorrect, as the DNA end agrees better with TRBJ2-7. This specimen was CD8+ T cells sorted from blood (inferred from file names), taken from a patient given nivolumab and ipilimumab in sequence. This receptor was obtained from a human donor with melanoma. DNA for the CDR3: TGCGCCAGCAGCCAAGAGGGGACAACCTACGAGCAGTACTTC. This encodes CASSQEGTTYEQYF.